The rows below give T cell receptor beta chains drawn from one sample of a study of blood T cell repertoires in COVID-19. Repertoires were generated with immunoSEQ multiplex PCR, while TCRdb's copy carries only in-frame clones and drops some. The sample lists 150,000 to 200,000 clones; around 80% were seen once. Sequenced: PBMCs or T cells enriched from blood (not recorded which). Every receptor here comes from a woman aged 60-75 years who had recovered from COVID-19. Each CDR3 is given with its conserved first and last residue.

TRBV4-1	TRBJ1-1	CASSLIGLRTEAFF
TRBV15	TRBJ1-2	CATSRNAGGREGYTF
TRBV27	TRBJ1-4	CASRTYMRATNEKLFF
TRBV5-6	TRBJ2-1	CASSRGLSYNEQFF
TRBV5-5	TRBJ2-3	CASSLSRRGGDTQYF
TRBV14	TRBJ1-1	CASSQMDRDIPPAFF
TRBV27	TRBJ1-6	CASSLAGRSSPLHF
TRBV18	TRBJ1-2	CASSPGQVGSYGYTF
TRBV19	TRBJ1-4	CASSNRGANEKLFF
TRBV30	TRBJ2-3	CAWSRLGLSSTDTQYF
TRBV7-8	TRBJ2-7	CASSLGGSGGYEQYF